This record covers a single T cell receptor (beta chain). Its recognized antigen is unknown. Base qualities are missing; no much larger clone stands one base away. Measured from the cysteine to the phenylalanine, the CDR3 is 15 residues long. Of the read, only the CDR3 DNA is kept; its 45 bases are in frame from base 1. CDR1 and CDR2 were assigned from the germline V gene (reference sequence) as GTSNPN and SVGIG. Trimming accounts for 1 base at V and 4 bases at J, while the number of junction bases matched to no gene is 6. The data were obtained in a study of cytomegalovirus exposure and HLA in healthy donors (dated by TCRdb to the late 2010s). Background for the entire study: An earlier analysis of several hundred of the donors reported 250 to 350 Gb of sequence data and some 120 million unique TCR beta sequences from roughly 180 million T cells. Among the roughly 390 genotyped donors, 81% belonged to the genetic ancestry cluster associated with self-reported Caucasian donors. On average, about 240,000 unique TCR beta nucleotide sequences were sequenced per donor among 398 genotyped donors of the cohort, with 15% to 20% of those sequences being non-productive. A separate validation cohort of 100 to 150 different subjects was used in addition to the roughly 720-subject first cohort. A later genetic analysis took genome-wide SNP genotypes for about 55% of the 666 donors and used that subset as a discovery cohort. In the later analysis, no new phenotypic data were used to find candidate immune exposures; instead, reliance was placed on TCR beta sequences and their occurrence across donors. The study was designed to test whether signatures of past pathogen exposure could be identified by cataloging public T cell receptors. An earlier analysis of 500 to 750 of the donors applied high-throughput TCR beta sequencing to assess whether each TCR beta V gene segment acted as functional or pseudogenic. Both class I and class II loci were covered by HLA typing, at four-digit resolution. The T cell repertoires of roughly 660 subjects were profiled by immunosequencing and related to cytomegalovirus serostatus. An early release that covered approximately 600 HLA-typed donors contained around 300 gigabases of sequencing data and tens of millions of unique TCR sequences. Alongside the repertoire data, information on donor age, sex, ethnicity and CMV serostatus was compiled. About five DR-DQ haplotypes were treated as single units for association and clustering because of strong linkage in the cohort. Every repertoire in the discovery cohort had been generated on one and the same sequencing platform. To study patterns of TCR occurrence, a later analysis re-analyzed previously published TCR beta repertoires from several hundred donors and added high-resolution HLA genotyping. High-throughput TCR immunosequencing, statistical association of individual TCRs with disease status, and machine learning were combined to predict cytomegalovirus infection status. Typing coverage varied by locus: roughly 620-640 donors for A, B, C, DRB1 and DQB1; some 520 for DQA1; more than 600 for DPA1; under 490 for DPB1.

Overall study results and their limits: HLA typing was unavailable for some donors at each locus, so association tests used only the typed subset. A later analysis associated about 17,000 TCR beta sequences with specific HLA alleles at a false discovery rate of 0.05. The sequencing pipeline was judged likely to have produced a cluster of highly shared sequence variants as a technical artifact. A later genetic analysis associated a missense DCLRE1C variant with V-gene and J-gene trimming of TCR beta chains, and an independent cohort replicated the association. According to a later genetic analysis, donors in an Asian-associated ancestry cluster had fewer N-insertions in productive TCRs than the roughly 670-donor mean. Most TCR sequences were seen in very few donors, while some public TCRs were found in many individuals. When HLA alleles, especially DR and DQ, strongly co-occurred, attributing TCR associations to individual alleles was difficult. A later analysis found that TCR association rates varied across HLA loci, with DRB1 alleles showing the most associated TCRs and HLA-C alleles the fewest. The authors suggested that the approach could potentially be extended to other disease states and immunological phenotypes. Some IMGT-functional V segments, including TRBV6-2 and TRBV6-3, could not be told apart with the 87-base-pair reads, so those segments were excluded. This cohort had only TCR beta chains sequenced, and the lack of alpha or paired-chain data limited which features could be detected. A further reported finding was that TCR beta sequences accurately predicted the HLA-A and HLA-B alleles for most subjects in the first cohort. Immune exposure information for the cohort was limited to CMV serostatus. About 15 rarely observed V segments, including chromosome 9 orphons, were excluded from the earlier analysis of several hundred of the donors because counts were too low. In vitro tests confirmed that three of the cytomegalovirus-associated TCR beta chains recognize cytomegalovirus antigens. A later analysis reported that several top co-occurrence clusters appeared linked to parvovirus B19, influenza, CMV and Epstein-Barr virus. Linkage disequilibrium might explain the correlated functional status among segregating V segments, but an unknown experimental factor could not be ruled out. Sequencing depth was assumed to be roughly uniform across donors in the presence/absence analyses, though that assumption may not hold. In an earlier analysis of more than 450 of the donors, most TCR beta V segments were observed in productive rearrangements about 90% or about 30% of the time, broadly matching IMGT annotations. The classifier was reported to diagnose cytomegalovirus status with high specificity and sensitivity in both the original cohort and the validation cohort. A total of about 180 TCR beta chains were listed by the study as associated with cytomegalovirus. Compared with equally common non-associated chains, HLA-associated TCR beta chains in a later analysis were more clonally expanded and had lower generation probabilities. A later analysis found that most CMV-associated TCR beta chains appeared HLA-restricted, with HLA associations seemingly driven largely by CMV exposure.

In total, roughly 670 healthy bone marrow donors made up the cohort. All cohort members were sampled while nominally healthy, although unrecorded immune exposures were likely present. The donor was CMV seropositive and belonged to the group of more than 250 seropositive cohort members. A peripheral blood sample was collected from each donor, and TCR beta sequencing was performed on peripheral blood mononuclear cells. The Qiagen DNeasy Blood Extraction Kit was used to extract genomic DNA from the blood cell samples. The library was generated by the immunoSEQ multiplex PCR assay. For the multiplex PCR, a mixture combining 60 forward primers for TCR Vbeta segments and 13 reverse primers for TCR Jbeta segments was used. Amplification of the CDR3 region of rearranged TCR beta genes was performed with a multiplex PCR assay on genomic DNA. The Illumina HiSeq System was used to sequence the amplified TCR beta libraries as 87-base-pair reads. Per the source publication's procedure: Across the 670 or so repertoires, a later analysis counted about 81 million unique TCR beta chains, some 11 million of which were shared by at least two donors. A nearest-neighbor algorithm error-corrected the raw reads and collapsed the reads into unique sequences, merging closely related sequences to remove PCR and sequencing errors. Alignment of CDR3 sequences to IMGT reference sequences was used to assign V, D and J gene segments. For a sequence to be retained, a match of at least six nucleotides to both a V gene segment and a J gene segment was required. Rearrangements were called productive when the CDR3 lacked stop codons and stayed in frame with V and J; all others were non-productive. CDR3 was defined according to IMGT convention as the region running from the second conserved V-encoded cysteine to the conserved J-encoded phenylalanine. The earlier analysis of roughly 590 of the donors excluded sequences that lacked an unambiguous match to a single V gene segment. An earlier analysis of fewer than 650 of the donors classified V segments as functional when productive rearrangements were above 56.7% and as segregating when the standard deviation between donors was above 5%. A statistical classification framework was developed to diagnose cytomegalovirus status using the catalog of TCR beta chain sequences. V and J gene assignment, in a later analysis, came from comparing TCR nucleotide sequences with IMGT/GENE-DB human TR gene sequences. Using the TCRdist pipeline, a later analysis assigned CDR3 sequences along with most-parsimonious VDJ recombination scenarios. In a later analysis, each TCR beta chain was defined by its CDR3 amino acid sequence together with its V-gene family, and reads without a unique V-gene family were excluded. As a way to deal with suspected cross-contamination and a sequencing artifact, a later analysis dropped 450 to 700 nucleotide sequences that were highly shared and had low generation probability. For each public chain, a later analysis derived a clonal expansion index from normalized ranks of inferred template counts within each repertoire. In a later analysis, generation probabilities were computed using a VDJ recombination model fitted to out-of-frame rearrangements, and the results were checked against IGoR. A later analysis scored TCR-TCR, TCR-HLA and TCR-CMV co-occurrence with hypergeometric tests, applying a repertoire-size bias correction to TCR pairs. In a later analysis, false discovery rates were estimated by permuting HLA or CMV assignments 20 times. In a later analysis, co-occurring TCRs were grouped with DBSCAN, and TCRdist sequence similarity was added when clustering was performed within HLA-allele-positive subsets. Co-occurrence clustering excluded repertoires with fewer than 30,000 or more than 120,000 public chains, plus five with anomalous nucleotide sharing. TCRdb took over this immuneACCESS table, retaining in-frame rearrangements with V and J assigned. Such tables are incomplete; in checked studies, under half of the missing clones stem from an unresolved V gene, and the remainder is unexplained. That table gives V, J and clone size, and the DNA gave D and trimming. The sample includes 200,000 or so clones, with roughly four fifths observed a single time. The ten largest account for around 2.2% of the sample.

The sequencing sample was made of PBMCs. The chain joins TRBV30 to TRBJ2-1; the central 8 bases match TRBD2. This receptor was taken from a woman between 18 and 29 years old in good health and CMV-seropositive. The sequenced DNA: TGTGCCTGGAGTGCCAGCGGGGGCCCATACAATGAGCAGTTCTTC. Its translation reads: CAWSASGGPYNEQFF.